Listed below are T cell receptor beta chains from one sample, sequenced in a study of CD8 T cells in ankylosing spondylitis. TCRdb itself ran the 5' RACE reads through MiXCR, one entry per CDR3 protein. The top ten hold approximately 3% of the sample, which has some 130,000 distinct CDR3 sequences, approximately 15% seen once. Sequenced material: blood, either unsorted or a sorted T cell fraction (not recorded which). The source is a female donor with ankylosing spondylitis or in good health (not recorded which). The CDR3 runs from the conserved cysteine through the conserved F or W. A D gene is named only where the DNA matches it firmly. Some rows mark clone size as missing; the rest say once, few, many or name a class of expanded clone.

d_gene	j_gene	v_gene	abundance	CDR3nt	CDR3aa
NA	TRBJ1-1	TRBV9	few	TGTGCCAGCAGTACTTGGGCCGAGAACACTGAAGCTTTCTTT	CASSTWAENTEAFF
TRBD1	TRBJ2-5	TRBV7-6	NA	TGTGCCAGCAGCCCCGGACAGGGGACTGCTCCAGGGAAGACCCAGTACTTC	CASSPGQGTAPGKTQYF
NA	TRBJ2-4	TRBV29-1	many	TGCAGCGTCTGGACAGTAGCCAAAAACATTCAGTACTTC	CSVWTVAKNIQYF
TRBD1	TRBJ2-5	TRBV29-1	NA	TGCGGCGCCTACAGGGGTGGGGAGACCCAGTACTTC	CGAYRGGETQYF
TRBD2	TRBJ2-1	TRBV20-1	NA	TGCAGTGCCAGGAAGCAGGGGACTAGCCCCGATGAGCAGTTCTTC	CSARKQGTSPDEQFF
NA	TRBJ2-2	TRBV20-1	few	TGCAGTGCTAGCTCCTCCAGTAACACCGGGGAGCTGTTTTTT	CSASSSSNTGELFF
TRBD2	TRBJ2-3	TRBV27	NA	TGTGCCAGCAGTTCGACACGGGGACTAGCGACCCACACAGATACGCAGTATTTT	CASSSTRGLATHTDTQYF
NA	TRBJ1-2	TRBV9	NA	TGTGCCAGCAGCGTCGGTGGGGGCGGGGGCTACACCTTC	CASSVGGGGGYTF
NA	TRBJ1-1	TRBV7-3	NA	TGTGCCAGCAGCCCTCGGTCTTCAACTGAAGCTTTCTTT	CASSPRSSTEAFF
NA	TRBJ2-1	TRBV29-1	NA	TGCAGCGGGAGTAGGAGCTCCTACAATGAGCAGTTGTTC	CSGSRSSYNEQLF
NA	TRBJ2-5	TRBV20-1	few	TGCAGTGCTAGACCCTCCGAGTCCGTACGGACCCAGTACTTC	CSARPSESVRTQYF
TRBD2	TRBJ2-5	TRBV7-2	NA	TGTGCCAGCAGCTCAGGACTAGCGGAAAAAGAGACCCAGTACTTC	CASSSGLAEKETQYF
NA	TRBJ2-5	TRBV5-1	many	TGCGCCAGCAGTCGTTACAGGGATCAAGAGACCCAGTACTTC	CASSRYRDQETQYF
NA	TRBJ2-5	TRBV20-1	many	TGCAGTGCTAGAGTAGTAGAGCAAGAGACCCAGTACTTC	CSARVVEQETQYF
TRBD2	TRBJ2-2	TRBV20-1	NA	TGCAGTGCCAGGACTAGCGAGAACACCGGGGAGCTGTTTTTT	CSARTSENTGELFF
NA	TRBJ2-7	TRBV20-1	NA	TGCAGTGCTAGTGCGGGGACCCTCTACGAGCAGTACTTC	CSASAGTLYEQYF
NA	TRBJ2-1	TRBV20-1	few	TGCAGTGCAAAATCGAGCCCTATAATTTTAGGGGAGCAGTTCTTC	CSAKSSPIILGEQFF
NA	TRBJ2-1	TRBV7-2	many	TGTGCCAGCAGCATCCCGGGGGTTAACCAGTTCTTC	CASSIPGVNQFF
NA	TRBJ1-4	TRBV20-1	few	TGCAGTGCTAGAGAAAGGAGGTCGGGAAAACTGTTTTTT	CSARERRSGKLFF
NA	TRBJ1-6	TRBV27	many	TGTGCCAGCAGTTTCCAACGGACTAATTCACCCCTCCACTTT	CASSFQRTNSPLHF
NA	TRBJ2-2	TRBV5-1	NA	TGCGCCAGCAGCTTGGCTGGACAGTCGAGTTTGGGGGAGCTGTTTTTT	CASSLAGQSSLGELFF
TRBD2	TRBJ2-7	TRBV6-2/TRBV6-3	many	TGTGCCAGCAGTTACGTCGGACTAGCGGGAACGTCTTTAGAGCAGTACTTC	CASSYVGLAGTSLEQYF
TRBD2	TRBJ2-3	TRBV5-1	many	TGCGCCAGCAGCCAACTAGCGGGGGGAAGCACAGATACGCAGTATTTT	CASSQLAGGSTDTQYF
NA	TRBJ1-2	TRBV12-3/TRBV12-4	few	TGTGCCAGCAGTTTAAGGGCCTCTCACTATGGCTACACCTTC	CASSLRASHYGYTF
TRBD2	TRBJ2-1	TRBV11-3	many	TGTGCCAGCAGCTCTCGACTAGCGGGATTCTACAATGAGCAGTTCTTC	CASSSRLAGFYNEQFF
TRBD2	TRBJ2-1	TRBV10-3	many	TGTGCCGTAACCGGGTTGGCTAGCGGATCGTACAATGAGCAGTTCTTC	CAVTGLASGSYNEQFF
TRBD2	TRBJ2-1	TRBV12-3/TRBV12-4	many	TGTGCCAGCAGCGACGATCGACTAGCGGGATTCATTAATGAGCAGTTCTTC	CASSDDRLAGFINEQFF
TRBD1	TRBJ2-7	TRBV24-1	once	TGTGCCACCAGTGATCGGACAGGGTCGGACGAGCAGTACTTC	CATSDRTGSDEQYF